This record concerns one T cell receptor beta chain sequence. The antigen is not known. This entry is derived from a study of cytomegalovirus exposure and HLA in healthy donors. Study conclusions and caveats: A previous analysis found most TCR beta V segments productive roughly 87% or roughly 30% of the time.

Both 60 Vbeta primers and 13 Jbeta primers went into the PCR. Repertoires were generated with immunoSEQ multiplex PCR, while TCRdb's copy carries only in-frame clones and drops some. The table lists approximately 97,000 clones, approximately 80% of them singletons, with over 4% in the top ten. The receptor comes from a woman aged 70 to 79 in good health and CMV-seropositive. The sequenced sample consisted of PBMCs.

The CDR3 loop is CASSSPGLAGGVTDTQYF. The CDR3 DNA reads as TGTGCCAGCAGTTCTCCCGGACTAGCGGGAGGTGTCACAGATACGCAGTATTTT. J is TRBJ2-3 and V is TRBV28; 14 bases line up with TRBD2. The germline V gene has CDR1 MDHEN and CDR2 SYDVKM. V gave up 4 bases and J gave up 2 bases; unmatched junction bases: 8. The CDR3 consists of 18 residues.